Here is one T cell receptor (beta chain) with its context. What it recognizes is unknown. Synthetic inline TR CDR3 controls covering all V-J pairings were spiked into each PCR. The protocol was immunoSEQ multiplex PCR, while the TCRdb copy is restricted to in-frame clones and leaves out a portion. The sample lists more than 20,000 clones; 80% to 95% were seen once. The entry originates in a study of multiple sclerosis patients with progressive multifocal leukoencephalopathy. Study-wide results and limits: TRBV and TRBJ usage showed no common pattern when PML developed.

Indicated time point: 12 to 13 months of natalizumab therapy. Controls were natalizumab-treated multiple sclerosis patients who did not develop PML, sampled longitudinally. Prior interferon beta treatment was universal, and the PML patients were all female. The TCR comes from a man aged 25 to 40 with multiple sclerosis. The source material was PBMCs, sampled from a patient treated with natalizumab.

The CDR3 loop is CASSPPAGTNEKLFF. The CDR3 coding sequence is TGTGCCAGCTCACCACCGGCAGGCACTAATGAAAAACTGTTTTTT. The chain is built from TRBV18 and TRBJ1-4; D not resolved. The CDR3 extends over 15 amino acids. CDR1 and CDR2 (germline): KGHSH, LQKENI. The V and J ends lost 0 bases and 2 bases respectively, with 7 bases between them. Variable domain in full (rest from reference TRBV18 and TRBJ1-4): NAGVMQNPRHLVRRRGQEARLRCSPMKGHSHVYWYRQLPEEGLKFMVYLQKENIIDESGMPKERFSAEFPKEGPSILRIQQVVRGDSAAYFCASSPPAGTNEKLFFGSGTQLSVL.